These 7 T cell receptor beta chains share one sample of origin, sequenced in a study of cytomegalovirus exposure and HLA in healthy donors. With 60 Vbeta and 13 Jbeta primers, the PCR was carried out. This table comes from immunoSEQ multiplex PCR, and its TCRdb copy is limited to in-frame clones, with some not included. The data hold some 120,000 clones, with roughly four fifths observed a single time. The material sequenced was PBMCs. The receptor source for this set is a male donor in good health and CMV-seropositive.

This clone occurred a few times. V is TRBV28 and J is TRBJ1-2; D uncertain. CDR1 and CDR2 from the germline V gene are MDHEN and SYDVKM. The ends were cut back, 6 bases at V and 8 bases at J, with 13 bases in the middle. This CDR3 is 12 amino acids long. CDR3 amino acids: CASSLTEGGYTF. The CDR3 bases are TGTGCCAGCAGCCTAACGGAGGGCGGCTACACCTTC.

This chain uses TRBV5-4 with TRBJ1-4; 9 nucleotides agree with TRBD1. V shed 3 bases and J 8 bases; nucleotides not matched to a gene: 8. The CDR3 extends over 15 amino acids. Germline CDR1 and CDR2: SGHNT and YYREEE (reference sequence). The CDR3 loop is CASSSGDRVMEKLFF. The CDR3 coding sequence is TGTGCCAGCAGCTCTGGGGACAGGGTTATGGAAAAACTGTTTTTT.

The chain combines TRBV27 with TRBJ1-4; D perhaps matches TRBD1 (6 bases). V was shortened by 6 bases and J by 4 bases, with 15 bases between the two germline ends. Germline V CDR1 and CDR2: MNHEY, SMNVEV (reference sequence). The CDR3 totals 15 residues. CDR3 protein: CASRPTGPNNEKLFF. In DNA, the CDR3 is TGTGCCAGCAGACCAACAGGGCCCAATAATGAAAAACTGTTTTTT.

The chain employs TRBV6-1 and TRBJ1-5; D perhaps matches TRBD1 (6 bases). The V gene lost 4 bases and the J gene lost 6 bases, with 16 bases spanning the gap. This CDR3 comprises 15 residues. Germline V CDR1 and CDR2: MNHNS, SASEGT. This CDR3 is CASSGGAGEGQPQHF. The CDR3 DNA is TGTGCCAGCAGTGGGGGTGCAGGGGAGGGTCAGCCCCAGCATTTT.

The chain links TRBV4-1 to TRBJ1-2; no clear D gene. The CDR3 is 18 amino acids. The ends were cut back, 1 base at V and 4 bases at J, with 22 bases in the middle. Looked up from germline, CDR1 is MGHRA and CDR2 is YSYEKL. The CDR3 protein is CASSQVLQEVPLVYGYTF. The CDR3 region has the DNA TGCGCCAGCAGCCAAGTTTTGCAGGAGGTCCCGTTGGTCTATGGCTACACCTTC.

This CDR3 reads CAWSPRGPDTQYF. The CDR3 DNA reads TGTGCCTGGAGTCCTAGGGGCCCAGATACGCAGTATTTT. The J gene is TRBJ2-3, the V gene TRBV30, with a weak D call TRBD1 (5 bases). This CDR3 comprises 13 residues. Germline V CDR1 and CDR2: GTSNPN, SVGIG (reference sequence). The ends were cut back, 2 bases at V and 4 bases at J, with 10 bases in the middle.

The rearrangement uses TRBV27 and TRBJ2-1; no definite D call. The CDR3 length is 13 residues. CDR1 and CDR2 (germline): MNHEY, SMNVEV (reference sequence). Between the trimmed V and J ends, which lost 6 bases and 4 bases, there was a span of 10 bases. The CDR3 sequence is CASSTPWYNEQFF. CDR3 DNA sequence: TGTGCCAGCAGCACACCCTGGTACAATGAGCAGTTCTTC.